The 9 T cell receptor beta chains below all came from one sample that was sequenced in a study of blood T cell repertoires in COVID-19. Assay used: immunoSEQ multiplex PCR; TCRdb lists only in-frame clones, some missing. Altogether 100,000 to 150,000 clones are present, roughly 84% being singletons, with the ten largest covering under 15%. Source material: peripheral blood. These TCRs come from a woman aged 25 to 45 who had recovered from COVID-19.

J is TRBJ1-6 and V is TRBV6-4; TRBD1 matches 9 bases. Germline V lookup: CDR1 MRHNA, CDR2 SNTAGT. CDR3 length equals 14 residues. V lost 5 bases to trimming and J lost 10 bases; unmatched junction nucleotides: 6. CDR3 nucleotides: TGTGCCAGCAGTTTGGGACAGGGACAATCACCCCTCCACTTT. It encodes CASSLGQGQSPLHF.

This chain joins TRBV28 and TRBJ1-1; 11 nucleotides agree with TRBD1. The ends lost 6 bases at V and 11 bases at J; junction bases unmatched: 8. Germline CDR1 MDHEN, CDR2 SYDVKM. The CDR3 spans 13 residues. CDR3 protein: CASRGGQGGWAFF. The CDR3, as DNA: TGTGCCAGCAGAGGGGGACAGGGGGGTTGGGCTTTCTTT. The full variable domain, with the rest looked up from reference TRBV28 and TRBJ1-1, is DVKVTQSSRYLVKRTGEKVFLECVQDMDHENMFWYRQDPGLGLRLIYFSYDVKMKEKGDIPEGYSVSREKKERFSLILESASTNQTSMYLCASRGGQGGWAFFGQGTRLTVV.

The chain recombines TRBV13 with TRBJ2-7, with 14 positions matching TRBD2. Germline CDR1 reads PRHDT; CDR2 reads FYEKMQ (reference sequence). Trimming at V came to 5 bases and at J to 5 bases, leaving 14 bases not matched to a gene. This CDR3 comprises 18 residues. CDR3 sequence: CASSAAGTSGSRDHEQYF. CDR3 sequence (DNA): TGTGCCAGCAGCGCAGCCGGGACTAGCGGGAGCCGAGACCACGAGCAGTACTTC.

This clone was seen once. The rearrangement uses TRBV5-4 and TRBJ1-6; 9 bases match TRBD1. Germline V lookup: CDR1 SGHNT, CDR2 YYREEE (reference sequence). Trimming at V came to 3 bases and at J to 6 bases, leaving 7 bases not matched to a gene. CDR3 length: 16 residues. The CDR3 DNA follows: TGTGCCAGCAGCTGGGGACAGGGTCTCGTTAATTCACCCCTCCACTTT. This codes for CASSWGQGLVNSPLHF.

For the CDR3, the DNA is TGTGCCAGCAGCCAATCGACAGGGCTTCTCCAAAACATTCAGTACTTC. This codes for CASSQSTGLLQNIQYF. This chain connects TRBV14 to TRBJ2-4; 7 bases map to TRBD1. The CDR3 runs to 16 residues. Per germline, CDR1 SGHDN and CDR2 FVKESK. V lost 2 bases, J lost 5 bases, and 9 bases stayed unmatched. The whole variable domain, filled in from reference TRBV14 and TRBJ2-4, reads EAGVTQFPSHSVIEKGQTVTLRCDPISGHDNLYWYRRVMGKEIKFLLHFVKESKQDESGMPNNRFLAERTGGTYSTLKVQPAELEDSGVYFCASSQSTGLLQNIQYFGAGTRLSVL.

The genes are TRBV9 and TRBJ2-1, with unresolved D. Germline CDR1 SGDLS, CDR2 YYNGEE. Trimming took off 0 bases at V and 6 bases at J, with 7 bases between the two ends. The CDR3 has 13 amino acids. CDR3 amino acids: CASSVGQINEQFF. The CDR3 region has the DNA TGTGCCAGCAGCGTAGGGCAGATCAATGAGCAGTTCTTC.

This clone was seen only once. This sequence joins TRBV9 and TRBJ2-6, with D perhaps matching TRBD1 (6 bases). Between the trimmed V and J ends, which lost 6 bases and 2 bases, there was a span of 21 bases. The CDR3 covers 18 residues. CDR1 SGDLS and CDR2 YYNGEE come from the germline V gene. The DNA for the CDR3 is TGTGCCAGCACAGCATCGGCAGGGGATTATACTGGGGCCAACGTCCTGACTTTC. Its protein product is CASTASAGDYTGANVLTF.

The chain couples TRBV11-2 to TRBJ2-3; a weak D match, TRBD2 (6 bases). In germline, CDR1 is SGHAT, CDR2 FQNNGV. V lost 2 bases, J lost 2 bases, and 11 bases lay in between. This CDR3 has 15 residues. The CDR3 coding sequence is TGTGCCAGCAGCTTAAATGCGGGATACACAGATACGCAGTATTTT. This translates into CASSLNAGYTDTQYF.

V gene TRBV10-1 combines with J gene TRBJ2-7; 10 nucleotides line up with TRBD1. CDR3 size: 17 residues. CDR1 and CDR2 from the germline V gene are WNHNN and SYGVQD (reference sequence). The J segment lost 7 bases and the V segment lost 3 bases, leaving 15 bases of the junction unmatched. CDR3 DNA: TGCGCCAGCAGTGACCCCGCGGGACAGGGGACGGAGGGTGAGCAGTACTTC. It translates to CASSDPAGQGTEGEQYF.